This T cell receptor beta chain appears in the sequencing data of a study of blood T cell repertoires in COVID-19 (dated by TCRdb to the early 2020s). Turning to the overall study: Samples from collaborators originated in the United States, Italy and Spain and spanned both the acute and convalescent phases of COVID-19. The material from the prospective study consisted of cDNA or gDNA derived from T cells, B-cell-depleted T cells, or PBMCs. Where available, HLA class I and class II types were obtained from metadata supplied by the sample provider rather than from assay-based typing. A freely available public database, intended as a resource for researchers studying the immune response to SARS-CoV-2, is where the repertoires were released. Sample metadata almost always included a de-identified subject ID, COVID-19 status, age in years and sex. Samples came from the ongoing ImmuneRACE study (first 160 participants) plus 1,254 subjects from 6 global collaborators. Deeply sampled blood TCRbeta repertoires from subjects exposed to, actively infected with, or recovered from COVID-19 were included in the dataset. The full study reports these points: How much clinical and demographic metadata was included differed by source and by participant, and the metadata was provided uncurated.

A note on this clone: Its antigen has not been determined. Qualities for individual bases were not recorded, and no much larger clone is one base off.

Reading from cysteine to phenylalanine, the CDR3 counts 15 amino acids. The DNA shown is the 45-base CDR3, in frame from base 1. The germline V gene supplies CDR1 SQVTM and CDR2 ANQGSEA. Trimmed from V: 4 bases; trimmed from J: 5 bases; junction bases lacking a gene match: 11. The immunoSEQ Assay, a bias-controlled multiplex PCR, was used to amplify TCRbeta CDR3 regions from genomic DNA. Regarding the original processing steps: Within the assay, amplification of reference gene primers was used to estimate how many nucleated cells each sample contained. Sequence reads were collapsed and filtered to measure the absolute abundance of every unique TCRbeta CDR3 rearrangement. For each sample, productive Simpson clonality was calculated by taking the square root of Simpson's diversity index across productive rearrangements. The clones in this table, taken by TCRdb from immuneACCESS, are in-frame only. Not every clone is retained; where verified, under half of the shortfall comes from an unresolved V gene, and the cause of the rest is unknown. From that table come the V and J calls and clone size; the DNA was used to work out D and trimming. In this sample the table shows 150,000 to 200,000 clones, approximately 74% of which occur a single time. The ten largest clones represent 2.5% to 3% of the sample.

Whole blood was collected in K2EDTA tubes by collaborating institutions according to the institutions' own protocols. For TCRbeta analysis, collaborators shipped samples as frozen whole blood, isolated PBMCs, or DNA extracted from either of those sample types. In this chain, TRBV29-1 is recombined with TRBJ1-2; TRBD1 aligns with 9 central bases. Sample: peripheral blood. This TCR was sampled from a woman of 80 years or more with acute or convalescent COVID-19. The DNA sequence is given as TGCAGCGTTGGGACAGGGGCCGCCTCTCGTTATGGCTACACCTTC. Its coded protein is CSVGTGAASRYGYTF.